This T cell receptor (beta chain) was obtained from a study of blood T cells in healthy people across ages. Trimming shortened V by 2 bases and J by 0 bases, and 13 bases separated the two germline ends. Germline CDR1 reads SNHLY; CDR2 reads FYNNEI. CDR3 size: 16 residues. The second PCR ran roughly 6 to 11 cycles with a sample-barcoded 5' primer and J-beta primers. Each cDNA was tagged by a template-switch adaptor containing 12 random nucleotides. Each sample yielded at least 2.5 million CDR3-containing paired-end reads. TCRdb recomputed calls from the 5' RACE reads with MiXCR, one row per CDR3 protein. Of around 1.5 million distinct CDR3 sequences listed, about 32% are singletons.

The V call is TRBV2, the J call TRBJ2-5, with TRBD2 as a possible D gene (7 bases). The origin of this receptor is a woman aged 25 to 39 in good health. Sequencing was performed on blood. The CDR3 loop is CASSEPAGANQETQYF. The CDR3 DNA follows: TGTGCCAGCAGTGAACCGGCGGGGGCAAACCAAGAGACCCAGTACTTC.